What follows is one T cell receptor (beta chain) and its context. After re-calling the 5' RACE reads, TCRdb lists one entry per CDR3 protein, DNA absent. The data include some 150,000 distinct CDR3 sequences; the top ten clones carry about 1.2%. The source of the sample is a study of monozygotic twins with inflammatory bowel disease. The CDR3 is 15 amino acids. Looked up from germline, CDR1 is SGDLS and CDR2 is YYNGEE. Sequencing was performed on blood. This receptor was identified in a human donor with ulcerative colitis or Crohn's disease, or a healthy co-twin of an affected twin (not recorded which). The V gene is TRBV9, the J gene TRBJ2-1; TCRdb returns TRBD2, unconfirmable since there is no DNA. This chain's CDR3 is CASSVDPRRYNEQFF.